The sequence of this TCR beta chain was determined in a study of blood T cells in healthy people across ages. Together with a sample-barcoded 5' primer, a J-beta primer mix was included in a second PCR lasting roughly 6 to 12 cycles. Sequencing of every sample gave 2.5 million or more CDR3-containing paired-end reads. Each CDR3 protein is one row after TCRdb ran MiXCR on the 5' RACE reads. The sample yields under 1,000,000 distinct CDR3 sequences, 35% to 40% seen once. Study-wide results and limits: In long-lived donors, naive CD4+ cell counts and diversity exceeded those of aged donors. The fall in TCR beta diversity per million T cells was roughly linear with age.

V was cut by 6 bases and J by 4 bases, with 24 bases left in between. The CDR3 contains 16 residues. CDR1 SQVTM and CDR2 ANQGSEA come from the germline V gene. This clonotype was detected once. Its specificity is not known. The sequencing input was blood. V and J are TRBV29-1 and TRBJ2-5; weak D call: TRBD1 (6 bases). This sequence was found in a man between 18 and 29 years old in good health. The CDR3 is CSVPTHLSGAVETQYF. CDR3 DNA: TGCAGCGTCCCAACCCACCTCTCAGGGGCTGTAGAGACCCAGTACTTC.